This TCR beta chain was sequenced in a study of shared clonotypes between healthy human individuals. CD8 cells classed as naive were CD45RO-negative and positively selected for CCR7, excluding terminally differentiated effector memory CD45RA+ cells. Trimming removed 0 bases from V and 5 bases from J; junction bases left unmatched: 10. The CDR3 has 17 residues. The germline gives CDR1 SGHDN, CDR2 FVKESK. The repertoire was sequenced with immunoSEQ multiplex PCR; TCRdb's copy has only in-frame clones and lacks some. The sample includes some 2 million clones, over 85% of them seen just once. The receptor was derived from a man aged 18 to 29 in good health. The chain recombines TRBV14 with TRBJ2-7; 10 nucleotides line up with TRBD1. Sequencing input: naive CD8+ T cells sorted from blood. The CDR3 nucleotides read TGTGCCAGCAGCCAAGATGGGGGCGGGACAGGGGCAGACGAGCAGTACTTC. Translated: CASSQDGGGTGADEQYF.